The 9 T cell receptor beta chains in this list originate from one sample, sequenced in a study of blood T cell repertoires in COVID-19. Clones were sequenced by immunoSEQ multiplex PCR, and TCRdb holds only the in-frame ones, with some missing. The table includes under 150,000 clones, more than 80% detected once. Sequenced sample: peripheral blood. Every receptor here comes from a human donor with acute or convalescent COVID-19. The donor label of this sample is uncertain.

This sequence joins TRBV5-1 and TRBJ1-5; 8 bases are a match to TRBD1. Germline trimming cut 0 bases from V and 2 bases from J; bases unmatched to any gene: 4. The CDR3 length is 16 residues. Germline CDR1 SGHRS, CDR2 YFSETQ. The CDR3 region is CASSLGTGSGNQPQHF. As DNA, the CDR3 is TGCGCCAGCAGCTTGGGGACAGGGTCGGGCAATCAGCCCCAGCATTTT.

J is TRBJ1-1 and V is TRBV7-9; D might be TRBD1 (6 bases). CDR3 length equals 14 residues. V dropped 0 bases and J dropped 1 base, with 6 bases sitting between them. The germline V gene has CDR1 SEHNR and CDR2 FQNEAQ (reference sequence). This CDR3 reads CASSLAGANTEAFF. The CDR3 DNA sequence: TGTGCCAGCAGCTTAGCGGGGGCGAACACTGAAGCTTTCTTT.

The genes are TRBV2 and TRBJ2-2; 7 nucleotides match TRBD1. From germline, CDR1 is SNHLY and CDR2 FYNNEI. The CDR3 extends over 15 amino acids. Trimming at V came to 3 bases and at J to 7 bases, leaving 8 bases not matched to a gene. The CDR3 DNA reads TGTGCCAGCAGTGAGACAGGGTTTCCGCGCGGGGAGCTGTTTTTT. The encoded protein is CASSETGFPRGELFF.

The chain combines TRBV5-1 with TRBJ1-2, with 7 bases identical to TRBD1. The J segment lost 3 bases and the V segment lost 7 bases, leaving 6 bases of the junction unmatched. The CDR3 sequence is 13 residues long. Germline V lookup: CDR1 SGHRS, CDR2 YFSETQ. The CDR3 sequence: CASSFQGDYGYTF. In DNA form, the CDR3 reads TGCGCCAGCTCCTTTCAGGGGGACTATGGCTACACCTTC.

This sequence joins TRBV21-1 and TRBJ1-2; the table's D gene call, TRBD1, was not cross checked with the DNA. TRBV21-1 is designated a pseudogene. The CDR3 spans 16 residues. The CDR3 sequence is CASSLSRQLSNYGYTF. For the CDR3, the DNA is TGTGCCAGCAGCCTTTCCCGACAGCTCTCGAACTATGGCTACACCTTC.

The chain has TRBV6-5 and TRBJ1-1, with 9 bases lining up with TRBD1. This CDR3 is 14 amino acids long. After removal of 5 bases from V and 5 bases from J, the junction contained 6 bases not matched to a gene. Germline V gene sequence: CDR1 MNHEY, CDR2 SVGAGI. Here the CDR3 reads CASSPGTGITEAFF. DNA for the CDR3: TGTGCCAGCAGTCCGGGGACAGGGATTACTGAAGCTTTCTTT.

The CDR3 spells CAWSGDRDTEAFF. DNA for the CDR3: TGTGCCTGGAGTGGGGACAGGGACACTGAAGCTTTCTTT. V is TRBV30 and J is TRBJ1-1; 9 bases line up with TRBD1. The CDR3 is made up of 13 amino acids. After removal of 1 base from V and 3 bases from J, the junction contained 0 bases not matched to a gene. CDR1 is GTSNPN, CDR2 SVGIG, per germline (reference sequence).

The CDR3 region is CASSPGTGLSNQPQHF. The CDR3 nucleotides read TGTGCCAGCAGCCCTGGGACAGGCCTTTCCAATCAGCCCCAGCATTTT. V is TRBV7-9 and J is TRBJ1-5; 8 bases are shared with TRBD1. Per germline, CDR1 SEHNR and CDR2 FQNEAQ (reference sequence). CDR3 length equals 16 residues. V lost 5 bases, J lost 3 bases, and 9 bases stayed unmatched. The full variable domain, rest sourced from reference TRBV7-9 and TRBJ1-5, is DTGVSQNPRHKITKRGQNVTFRCDPISEHNRLYWYRQTLGQGPEFLTYFQNEAQLEKSRLLSDRFSAERPKGSFSTLEIQRTEQGDSAMYLCASSPGTGLSNQPQHFGDGTRLSIL.

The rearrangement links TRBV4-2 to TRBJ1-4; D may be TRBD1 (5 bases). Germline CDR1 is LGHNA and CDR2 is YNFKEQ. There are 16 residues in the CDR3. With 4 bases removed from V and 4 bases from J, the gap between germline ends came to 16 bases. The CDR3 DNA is TGTGCCAGCAGCCTCCGGGGGGGACGGTTTAATGAAAAACTGTTTTTT. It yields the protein CASSLRGGRFNEKLFF.